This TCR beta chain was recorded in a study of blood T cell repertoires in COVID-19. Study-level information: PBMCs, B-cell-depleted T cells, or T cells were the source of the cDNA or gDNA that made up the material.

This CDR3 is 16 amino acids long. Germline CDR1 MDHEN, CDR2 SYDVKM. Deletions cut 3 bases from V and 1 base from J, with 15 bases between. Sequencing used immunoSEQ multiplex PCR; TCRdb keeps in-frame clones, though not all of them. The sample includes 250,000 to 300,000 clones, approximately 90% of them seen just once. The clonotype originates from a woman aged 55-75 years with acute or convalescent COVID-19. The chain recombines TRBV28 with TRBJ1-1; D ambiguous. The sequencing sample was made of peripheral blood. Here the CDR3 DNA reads TGTGCCAGCAGTTTCCTTAACTATGACTGGAACACTGAAGCTTTCTTT. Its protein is CASSFLNYDWNTEAFF.